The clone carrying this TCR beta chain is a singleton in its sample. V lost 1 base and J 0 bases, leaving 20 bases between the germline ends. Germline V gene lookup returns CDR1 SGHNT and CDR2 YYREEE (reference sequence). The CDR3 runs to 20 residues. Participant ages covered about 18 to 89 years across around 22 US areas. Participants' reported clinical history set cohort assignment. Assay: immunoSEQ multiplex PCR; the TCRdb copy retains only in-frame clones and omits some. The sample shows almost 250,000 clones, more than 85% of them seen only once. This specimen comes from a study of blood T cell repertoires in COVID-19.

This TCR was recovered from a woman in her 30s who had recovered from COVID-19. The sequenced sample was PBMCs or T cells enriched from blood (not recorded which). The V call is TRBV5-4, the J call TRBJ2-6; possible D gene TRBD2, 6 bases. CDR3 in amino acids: CASSLQGPRDSSSGANVLTF. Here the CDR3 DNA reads TGTGCCAGCAGCTTGCAAGGCCCGCGGGACTCGTCCTCTGGGGCCAACGTCCTGACTTTC. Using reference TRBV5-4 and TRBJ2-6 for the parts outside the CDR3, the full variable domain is ETGVTQSPTHLIKTRGQQVTLRCSSQSGHNTVSWYQQALGQGPQFIFQYYREEENGRGNFPPRFSGLQFPNYSSELNVNALELDDSALYLCASSLQGPRDSSSGANVLTFGAGSRLTVL.